The 11 T cell receptor beta chains in this list originate from one sample, sequenced in a study of spatial heterogeneity in lung cancer. These receptors' targets are unknown. TCRdb re-called the 5' RACE reads with MiXCR, one entry per CDR3 protein. The sample includes a few thousand distinct CDR3 sequences, about 7.3% of them seen just once. Study-level findings and limits: The study found that expanded intratumoral alpha and beta TCR counts tracked tumor mutation counts.

The time point is: sample taken at primary tumor resection. The specimen comprised lung tumor tissue, sampled at surgery. Receptor source: a male donor with early-stage non-small cell lung cancer.

Judged by abundance, this clonotype is medium-sized. This chain links TRBV5-6 with TRBJ2-3, with 7 bases that match TRBD2. V shed 4 bases, J shed 2 bases, and the junction held 4 bases outside the gene matches. CDR3 size: 14 residues. The V gene's germline CDR1 is SGHDT and CDR2 YYEEEE. The CDR3, as DNA: TGTGCCAGCAGCGGGGACTACTACACAGATACGCAGTATTTT. Its protein is CASSGDYYTDTQYF.

This clonotype was seen many times. This chain links TRBV6-5 with TRBJ2-3, with D possibly TRBD2 on 7 matching bases. Trimming removed 8 bases at V and 4 bases at J, with 19 bases between. The CDR3 is 15 amino acids. The germline CDR1 and CDR2 sequences are MNHEY and SVGAGI. CDR3 bases: TGTGCCAGCGGTCGGGGGCGGGAGATGTCAGATACGCAGTATTTT. Translating it yields CASGRGREMSDTQYF.

This clonotype is labeled as medium-sized. V gene TRBV14 combines with J gene TRBJ2-1; 7 bases fit TRBD1. V trimming: 1 base; J trimming: 4 bases; junction bases outside the gene matches: 4. The germline CDR1 and CDR2 sequences are SGHDN and FVKESK. The CDR3 runs 15 residues. The CDR3 DNA is TGTGCCAGCAGCCAAGTAGGGGGCGTATACAATGAGCAGTTCTTC. Translating it yields CASSQVGGVYNEQFF. The full variable domain, in which reference TRBV14 and TRBJ2-1 provide the parts outside the CDR3, is EAGVTQFPSHSVIEKGQTVTLRCDPISGHDNLYWYRRVMGKEIKFLLHFVKESKQDESGMPNNRFLAERTGGTYSTLKVQPAELEDSGVYFCASSQVGGVYNEQFFGPGTRLTVL.

This clonotype is categorized as medium-sized. The gene calls are TRBV19 and TRBJ1-5; D is perhaps TRBD1 (6 bases). The germline V gene has CDR1 LNHDA and CDR2 SQIVND (reference sequence). Trimming removed 10 bases at V and 6 bases at J, with 16 bases between. This CDR3 is 13 amino acids long. The CDR3 region has the DNA TGTGCCACCGGACAGACGAAATCTCAGCCCCAGCATTTT. Translated, it gives CATGQTKSQPQHF.

This clonotype rates as medium-sized. The chain has TRBV10-2 and TRBJ1-2; D is possibly TRBD1 (5 bases). Per germline, CDR1 WSHSY and CDR2 SAAADI. The CDR3 is 15 amino acids. Trimming removed 0 bases at V and 7 bases at J, with 15 bases between. CDR3 coding DNA: TGCGCCAGCAGTGAGTCTCGTGGGGACCCCATTGGCTACACCTTC. This codes for CASSESRGDPIGYTF.

This clonotype was seen at least ten times. In nucleotides, the CDR3 is TGTGCCAGCAGTTTTCTGGGAGGCTCCGGCGAGCAGTACTTC. Residues: CASSFLGGSGEQYF. The chain combines TRBV6-5 with TRBJ2-7, with D maybe TRBD2 (6 bases). The CDR3 sequence is 14 residues long. Trimming cost V 4 bases and J 6 bases, with 16 bases left between them. Germline CDR1 and CDR2: MNHEY and SVGAGI.

By share, this clonotype ranks as medium-sized. This chain joins TRBV20-1 and TRBJ1-2, with no clear D. Germline assignment: CDR1 DFQATT and CDR2 SNEGSKA (reference sequence). Trimming cost V 5 bases and J 8 bases, with 24 bases left between them. The CDR3 consists of 15 residues. CDR3 in amino acids: CSAFPISTGPSGYTF. CDR3 nucleotide sequence: TGCAGTGCTTTCCCTATTTCGACTGGTCCTTCGGGCTACACCTTC.

As concerns this clonotype: Given a much more abundant clone one base away, this may be a read error. J is TRBJ2-5 and V is TRBV18; D gene ambiguous. The length of the CDR3 is 11 residues. Germline V gene lookup returns CDR1 KGHSH and CDR2 LQKENI. V lost 3 bases, J lost 5 bases, and 4 bases lay in between. CDR3: CASSPHETQYF. Here the CDR3 DNA reads TGTGCCAGCTCACCCCATGAGACCCAGTACTTC.

By sample share, this clonotype is medium-sized (0.01 to 0.1%). This chain connects TRBV9 to TRBJ1-4; D is perhaps TRBD1 (6 bases). The CDR3 consists of 15 residues. Trimming pared 1 base from V and 3 bases from J, leaving 10 bases between. The germline gives CDR1 SGDLS, CDR2 YYNGEE. DNA of the CDR3: TGTGCCAGCAGCGTACAGGGGAGCGCTAATGAAAAACTGTTTTTT. Protein sequence: CASSVQGSANEKLFF.

The chain carries TRBV5-1 and TRBJ2-3; no definite D call. CDR3 size: 12 residues. Germline loops: CDR1 SGHRS, CDR2 YFSETQ. The ends were cut back, 5 bases at V and 5 bases at J, with 9 bases in the middle. The chain's CDR3 is CASRELEDTQYF. In DNA, the CDR3 is TGCGCCAGCAGGGAGTTGGAAGATACGCAGTATTTT.

This clonotype rates as medium-sized. The chain uses TRBV2 and TRBJ2-7, with D perhaps TRBD2 (5 bases). Between the trimmed V and J ends, which lost 8 bases and 0 bases, there was a span of 14 bases. This CDR3 comprises 14 residues. Germline assignment: CDR1 SNHLY and CDR2 FYNNEI. The CDR3: CASASGSSSYEQYF. The CDR3 nucleotides are TGTGCCAGCGCCAGCGGTTCTAGCTCCTACGAGCAGTACTTC.